Following are 29 T cell receptor beta chains from one sample sequenced in a study of response to subunit inactivated influenza vaccine. TCRdb recomputed calls from the RT-PCR reads with MiXCR, one row per CDR3 protein. Of over 150,000 distinct CDR3 sequences in the sample, 13% to 15% were seen once. The sequencing used CD8+ T cells sorted from PBMCs, collected more than 4 days after vaccination. The receptors were gathered from a man between 50 and 59 years old who received an inactivated influenza vaccine.

The CDR3 is CASSPTSGLYEQYF. The CDR3 DNA reads as TGTGCCAGCAGCCCGACTAGCGGGTTATACGAGCAGTACTTC. This chain connects TRBV6-1 to TRBJ2-7; TRBD2 matches at 10 bases. The V gene's germline CDR1 is MNHNS and CDR2 SASEGT. This CDR3 spans 14 amino acids. The V gene end was trimmed by 6 bases and the J gene end by 4 bases; junction bases not matched to a gene: 6.

The chain couples TRBV20-1 to TRBJ2-7, with D possibly being TRBD1 (6 bases). The CDR3 has 16 residues. CDR1 DFQATT and CDR2 SNEGSKA come from the germline V gene (reference sequence). Trimming removed 3 bases from V and 2 bases from J, with 20 bases in between. The CDR3 DNA reads as TGCAGTGCTAGTGGCCTGGGGGCCGGGCCCACCTACGAGCAGTACTTC. It specifies CSASGLGAGPTYEQYF.

This clonotype was seen only a few times. The rearrangement links TRBV10-3 to TRBJ2-2; D remains unclear. The CDR3 contains 16 residues. V was clipped by 0 bases and J by 8 bases, with 16 bases between them. Germline assignment: CDR1 ENHRY and CDR2 SYGVKD. The CDR3 DNA is TGTGCCATCAGTGAGTCCATTTCACCAGAATCTGGGGAGCTGTTTTTT. This gives the protein CAISESISPESGELFF.

This chain links TRBV27 with TRBJ2-1; 7 bases align to TRBD2. CDR1 and CDR2 from the germline V gene are MNHEY and SMNVEV (reference sequence). V lost 3 bases and J lost 6; bases outside the gene matches: 5. This CDR3 has 14 amino acids. DNA for the CDR3: TGTGCCAGCAGTTTTGTGCGGGGGAGCAATGAGCAGTTCTTC. Amino acids: CASSFVRGSNEQFF.

The J gene is TRBJ2-3, the V gene TRBV5-6; D is ambiguous. This CDR3 has 13 amino acids. V was clipped by 0 bases and J by 2 bases, with 4 bases between them. Germline values: CDR1 SGHDT, CDR2 YYEEEE. The CDR3 region is CASSLDSTDTQYF. CDR3 DNA: TGTGCCAGCAGCTTGGACTCCACAGATACGCAGTATTTT.

The genes are TRBV7-9 and TRBJ2-5; TRBD1 is a possible D gene (6 bases). The length of the CDR3 is 14 residues. Trimming left V 2 bases short and J 3 bases short, with 10 bases between. Germline loops: CDR1 SEHNR, CDR2 FQNEAQ (reference sequence). The CDR3 spells CASSLSNREETQYF. CDR3 nucleotides: TGTGCCAGCAGCTTATCTAACAGGGAAGAGACCCAGTACTTC.

The genes are TRBV5-6 and TRBJ2-5; 8 bases line up with TRBD2. Germline V CDR1 and CDR2: SGHDT, YYEEEE. V lost 2 bases to trimming and J lost 3 bases; unmatched junction nucleotides: 12. The CDR3 consists of 17 residues. DNA of the CDR3: TGTGCCAGCAGCTTAAGCGGGGGACCGGAAATAGAAGAGACCCAGTACTTC. This gives the protein CASSLSGGPEIEETQYF.

The rearrangement uses TRBV20-1 and TRBJ2-7; 9 positions match TRBD2. The CDR3 sequence is 13 residues long. CDR1 and CDR2 from the germline V gene are DFQATT and SNEGSKA (reference sequence). Germline trimming cut 4 bases from V and 4 bases from J; bases unmatched to any gene: 5. The CDR3: CSAIAGDSYEQYF. The CDR3 coding sequence is TGCAGTGCTATAGCGGGAGATTCATACGAGCAGTACTTC.

The chain couples TRBV7-9 to TRBJ2-1; D unresolved. V was cut by 7 bases and J by 5 bases, with 6 bases left in between. Germline-derived CDR1 and CDR2 are SEHNR and FQNEAQ (reference sequence). This CDR3 comprises 11 residues. Here the CDR3 DNA reads TGTGCCAGCATCCCCCACAATGAGCAGTTCTTC. This encodes CASIPHNEQFF.

V and J are TRBV7-9 and TRBJ2-5, with D unresolved. Germline V CDR1 and CDR2: SEHNR, FQNEAQ (reference sequence). The germline V and J ends were trimmed by 1 base and 0 bases, with 15 bases remaining between them. The CDR3 sequence is 17 residues long. The CDR3 DNA is TGTGCCAGCAGCTTAGTAGGGATTACCCCGTACCAAGAGACCCAGTACTTC. It translates to CASSLVGITPYQETQYF.

The CDR3: CASSYEALYPYEQYF. The CDR3 DNA follows: TGTGCCAGCAGTTACGAGGCCTTATACCCCTACGAGCAGTACTTC. The V call is TRBV6-2 or TRBV6-3, the J call TRBJ2-7; D is unclear. Germline V gene lookup returns CDR1 MNHEY and CDR2 SVGEGT. The CDR3 covers 15 residues. Trimming removed 2 bases at V and 2 bases at J, with 13 bases between.

The chain combines TRBV11-2 with TRBJ2-5; TRBD1 matches 8 bases. The CDR3 runs 16 residues. CDR1 and CDR2 from the germline V gene are SGHAT and FQNNGV. V lost 0 bases and J lost 3; bases outside the gene matches: 6. CDR3 sequence (DNA): TGTGCCAGCAGCTTAGATGTGGCAGGGGGCGAAGAGACCCAGTACTTC. Its protein product is CASSLDVAGGEETQYF.

This clonotype has only a few counts. This sequence joins TRBV11-1 and TRBJ2-3, with 11 nucleotides matching TRBD2. The CDR3 runs to 18 residues. The V segment lost 5 bases and the J segment 2 bases; nucleotides outside the gene matches: 12. Germline-derived CDR1 and CDR2 are SGHAT and FQDESV (reference sequence). This chain's CDR3 is CASSPIRLAGINTDTQYF. As DNA, the CDR3 is TGTGCCAGCAGCCCGATCAGACTAGCGGGGATCAACACAGATACGCAGTATTTT. Together with reference TRBV11-1 and TRBJ2-3, the CDR3 gives the full variable domain: EAEVAQSPRYKITEKSQAVAFWCDPISGHATLYWYRQILGQGPELLVQFQDESVVDDSQLPKDRFSAERLKGVDSTLKIQPAELGDSAMYLCASSPIRLAGINTDTQYFGPGTRLTVL.

This clonotype was seen a few times. This chain connects TRBV28 to TRBJ2-2; perhaps TRBD1 as D (6 bases). The CDR3 extends over 15 amino acids. Per the germline V gene, CDR1 is MDHEN and CDR2 is SYDVKM. The V end was cut by 3 bases, the J end by 7 bases, with 15 bases between. The CDR3 region is CASSLGQLSGGELFF. The CDR3 bases are TGTGCCAGCAGTTTGGGACAATTAAGTGGCGGGGAGCTGTTTTTT. The whole variable domain, remainder taken from reference TRBV28 and TRBJ2-2, is DVKVTQSSRYLVKRTGEKVFLECVQDMDHENMFWYRQDPGLGLRLIYFSYDVKMKEKGDIPEGYSVSREKKERFSLILESASTNQTSMYLCASSLGQLSGGELFFGEGSRLTVL.

This chain joins TRBV15 and TRBJ2-2, with 8 bases matching TRBD2. The CDR3 consists of 15 residues. V dropped 2 bases and J dropped 7; count of bases not matched to a gene: 6. The germline CDR1 and CDR2 sequences are LNHNV and YYDKDF (reference sequence). The CDR3 protein is CATSRRREVGGELFF. The CDR3 DNA is TGTGCCACCAGCAGACGGCGGGAGGTTGGCGGGGAGCTGTTTTTT.

The gene calls are TRBV11-2 and TRBJ2-1, with 8 bases fitting TRBD2. The CDR3 runs to 15 residues. Germline CDR1 and CDR2: SGHAT and FQNNGV. The junction had 8 bases not matched to a gene; V was cut back by 3 bases and J by 7 bases. CDR3 in DNA: TGTGCCAGCAGCTTTGTCGGGAGGGCCGTTAATGAGCAGTTCTTC. As protein: CASSFVGRAVNEQFF.

The chain has TRBV11-2 and TRBJ2-6; 9 bases line up with TRBD1. The J segment lost 2 bases and the V segment lost 3 bases, leaving 11 bases of the junction unmatched. The CDR3 extends over 19 amino acids. Germline assignment: CDR1 SGHAT and CDR2 FQNNGV. CDR3 coding DNA: TGTGCCAGCAGCTTGGGAAGGACAGGGGAGATAGCTGGGGCCAACGTCCTGACTTTC. Translation: CASSLGRTGEIAGANVLTF. The variable domain in full, completed from reference TRBV11-2 and TRBJ2-6, reads EAGVAQSPRYKIIEKRQSVAFWCNPISGHATLYWYQQILGQGPKLLIQFQNNGVVDDSQLPKDRFSAERLKGVDSTLKIQPAKLEDSAVYLCASSLGRTGEIAGANVLTFGAGSRLTVL.

This chain connects TRBV11-3 to TRBJ2-3; D possibly uses TRBD1 or TRBD2 (5 bases each). The germline gives CDR1 SGHNT, CDR2 YENEEA. This CDR3 has 15 residues. The germline V and J ends were trimmed by 6 bases and 4 bases, with 17 bases remaining between them. The CDR3: CASSLTGAKADTQYF. CDR3 coding DNA: TGTGCCAGCAGTTTAACCGGGGCCAAGGCAGATACGCAGTATTTT.

This chain links TRBV20-1 with TRBJ1-3, with no clear D. Looked up from germline, CDR1 is DFQATT and CDR2 is SNEGSKA (reference sequence). The CDR3 has 16 amino acids. V was shortened by 2 bases and J by 0 bases, with 14 bases between the two germline ends. CDR3 in amino acids: CSARTEAPVSGNTIYF. Written as DNA, the CDR3 is TGCAGTGCTAGAACGGAGGCCCCGGTCTCTGGAAACACCATATATTTT.

This chain connects TRBV12-3 or TRBV12-4 to TRBJ2-7; the D gene is possibly TRBD2 (8 bases). This CDR3 region has 16 residues. Trimming removed 4 bases at V and 0 bases at J, with 16 bases between. The CDR3 DNA follows: TGTGCCAGCAGTTCGGCGGGGGGACAGAGCTCCTACGAGCAGTACTTC. Translation gives CASSSAGGQSSYEQYF.

The chain uses TRBV12-3 or TRBV12-4 and TRBJ2-3; TRBD2 matches at 10 bases. The CDR3 contains 16 residues. Trimming cost V 6 bases and J 2 bases; bases outside gene matches: 8. The CDR3 region is CASRGGLAYITDTQYF. Written as DNA, the CDR3 is TGTGCCAGCAGAGGGGGACTAGCGTACATCACAGATACGCAGTATTTT.

V is TRBV28 and J is TRBJ2-5; weak D call: TRBD2 (5 bases). The V end lost 6 bases, the J end lost 5 bases, and 16 bases lay between the germline ends. Looked up from germline, CDR1 is MDHEN and CDR2 is SYDVKM. The CDR3 loop spans 14 amino acids. For the CDR3, the DNA is TGTGCCAGCAGGTCCGCCCGGGGATGGGAGACCCAGTACTTC. Its protein product is CASRSARGWETQYF.

This clonotype is hyperexpanded in the sample. V usage is TRBV28 and J usage is TRBJ2-7; D may be TRBD2 (7 bases). Germline V CDR1 and CDR2: MDHEN, SYDVKM. V lost 2 bases and J lost 1, with 12 bases in between. The length of the CDR3 is 15 residues. Written as DNA, the CDR3 is TGTGCCAGCAGTTTAAGGGGGGGCGGTTCCTACGAGCAGTACTTC. It translates to CASSLRGGGSYEQYF.

The table lists this clonotype with many counts. The J gene is TRBJ2-7, the V gene TRBV11-2, with a weak D call TRBD2 (5 bases). V shed 2 bases and J shed 2 bases, with 10 bases lying between them. The germline V gene encodes CDR1 SGHAT and CDR2 FQNNGV. The CDR3 extends over 14 amino acids. CDR3 amino acids: CASSLMRVAYEQYF. Written as DNA, the CDR3 is TGTGCCAGCAGCTTAATGCGGGTAGCCTACGAGCAGTACTTC.

Turning to this clonotype: Compared with germline, one end of the junction differs, possibly owing to a read error. The chain joins TRBV7-2 to TRBJ2-7; TRBD1 matches at 7 bases. The CDR3 sequence is 15 residues long. Per the germline V gene, CDR1 is SGHTA and CDR2 is FQGNSA. DNA of the CDR3: TGTGCCAGCAGTTTAGCAGGGGGTACGACCTACGAGCAGTACTTC. Protein sequence: CASSLAGGTTYEQYF.

The sample holds a few counts of this clonotype. The rearrangement links TRBV12-3 or TRBV12-4 to TRBJ1-4, with 8 bases matching TRBD1. Trimming removed 6 bases from V and 6 bases from J; junction bases left unmatched: 9. CDR3 length: 15 amino acids. CDR3 DNA sequence: TGTGCCAGCAGAAATTACAGGGGGACGGATGAAAAACTGTTTTTT. Its protein product is CASRNYRGTDEKLFF.

This clonotype was seen more than once but under ten times. This chain connects TRBV5-1 to TRBJ2-1; 9 bases line up with TRBD2. Germline CDR1 SGHRS, CDR2 YFSETQ. The V and J ends lost 3 bases and 4 bases, in that order; junction bases with no gene match: 11. The CDR3 runs 17 residues. The DNA of the CDR3 is TGCGCCAGCAGCTCCTCCTCTAGCGGGGCCCCATACAATGAGCAGTTCTTC. This codes for CASSSSSSGAPYNEQFF.

CDR3 region: CASSYPYVRTGELFF. CDR3 in DNA: TGTGCCAGCAGTTACCCCTACGTTCGTACCGGGGAGCTGTTTTTT. The chain couples TRBV28 to TRBJ2-2; D remains unclear. This CDR3 is built from 15 residues. Germline V gene sequence: CDR1 MDHEN, CDR2 SYDVKM. Trimming removed 4 bases at V and 5 bases at J, with 14 bases between.

Remarks on this clonotype: The junction and the germline gene differ at one end; a read error may be behind it. V is TRBV4-2 and J is TRBJ2-1, with TRBD1 matching over 9 bases. Germline CDR1 and CDR2: LGHNA and YNFKEQ. This CDR3 is built from 15 residues. CDR3 region: CASSGRDRVYTEQFF. Written as DNA, the CDR3 is TGTGCCAGCAGCGGACGGGACAGGGTCTACACTGAGCAGTTCTTC.